This T cell receptor (beta chain) was recorded in a study of lymphopenia after photon versus proton radiotherapy. Study-level results: A bigger post-nadir fall in TCR diversity correlated inversely with survival time in deceased patients.

Remarks on this clone: Its antigen is still unknown.

The CDR3 is made up of 13 amino acids. With 1 base removed from V and 5 bases from J, the gap between germline ends came to 9 bases. Germline loops: CDR1 SGHTA, CDR2 FQGNSA. Clones were sequenced by immunoSEQ multiplex PCR, and TCRdb holds only the in-frame ones, with some missing. The sample records 37,000 or so clones, under 90% being singletons. The TCR was taken from a man in his forties or fifties with gastric cancer. The material sequenced was peripheral blood, taken from a patient treated with photon-based radiotherapy. The chain uses TRBV7-2 and TRBJ2-7; a weak D match, TRBD1 (6 bases). CDR3 coding DNA: TGTGCCAGCAGCTTAGAACAGGGCCACGAGCAGTACTTC. Amino acids: CASSLEQGHEQYF.